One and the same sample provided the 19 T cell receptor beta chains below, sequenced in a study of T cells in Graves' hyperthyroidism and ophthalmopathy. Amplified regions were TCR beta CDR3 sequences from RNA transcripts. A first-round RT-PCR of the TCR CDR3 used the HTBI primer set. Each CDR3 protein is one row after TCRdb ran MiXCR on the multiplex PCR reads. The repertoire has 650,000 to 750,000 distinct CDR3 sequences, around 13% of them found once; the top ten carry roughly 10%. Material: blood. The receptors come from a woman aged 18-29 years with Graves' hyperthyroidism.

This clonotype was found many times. The chain's CDR3 is CASSSGRDFPRVQFF. For the CDR3, the DNA is TGTGCCAGCAGTTCAGGCCGGGACTTCCCGAGGGTGCAGTTCTTC. The chain recombines TRBV6-2 or TRBV6-3 with TRBJ2-1; D perhaps matches TRBD2 (6 bases). V gave up 4 bases and J gave up 12 bases, with 22 bases separating them. The length of the CDR3 is 15 residues. Germline CDR1 MNHEY, CDR2 SVGEGT.

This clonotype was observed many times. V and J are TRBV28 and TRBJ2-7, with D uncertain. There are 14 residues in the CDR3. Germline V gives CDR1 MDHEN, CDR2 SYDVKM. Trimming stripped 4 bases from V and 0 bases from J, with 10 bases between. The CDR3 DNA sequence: TGTGCCAGCAGTTCGCCCTCCTTCTCCTACGAGCAGTACTTC. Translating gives CASSSPSFSYEQYF.

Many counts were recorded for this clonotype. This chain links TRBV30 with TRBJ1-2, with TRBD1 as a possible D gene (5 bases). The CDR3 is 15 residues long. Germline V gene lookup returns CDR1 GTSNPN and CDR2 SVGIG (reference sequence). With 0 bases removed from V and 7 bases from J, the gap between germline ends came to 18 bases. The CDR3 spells CAWSVNAMTARGYTF. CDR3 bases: TGTGCCTGGAGTGTAAATGCCATGACAGCTCGTGGCTACACCTTC. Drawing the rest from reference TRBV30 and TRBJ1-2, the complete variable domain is SQTIHQWPATLVQPVGSPLSLECTVEGTSNPNLYWYRQAAGRGLQLLFYSVGIGQISSEVPQNLSASRPQDRQFILSSKKLLLSDSGFYLCAWSVNAMTARGYTFGSGTRLTVV.

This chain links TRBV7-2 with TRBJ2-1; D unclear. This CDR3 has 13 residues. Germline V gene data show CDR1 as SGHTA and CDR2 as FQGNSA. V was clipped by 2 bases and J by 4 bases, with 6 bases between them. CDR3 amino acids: CASSLFGYNEQFF. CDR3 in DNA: TGTGCCAGCAGCTTATTCGGATACAATGAGCAGTTCTTC.

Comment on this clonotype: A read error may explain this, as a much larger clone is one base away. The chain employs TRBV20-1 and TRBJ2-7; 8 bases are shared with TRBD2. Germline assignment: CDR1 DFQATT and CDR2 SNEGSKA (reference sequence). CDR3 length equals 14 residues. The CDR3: CSARVSGTAYKQYF. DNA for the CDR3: TGCAGTGCTAGAGTTAGCGGGACCGCCTACAAGCAGTACTTC.

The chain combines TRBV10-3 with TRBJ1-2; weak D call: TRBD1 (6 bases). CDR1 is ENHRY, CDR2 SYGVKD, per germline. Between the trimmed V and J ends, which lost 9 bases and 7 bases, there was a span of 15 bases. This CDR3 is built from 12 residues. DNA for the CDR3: TGTGCCATATGGGGGGGCCAAGGTGGCTACACCTTC. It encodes CAIWGGQGGYTF.

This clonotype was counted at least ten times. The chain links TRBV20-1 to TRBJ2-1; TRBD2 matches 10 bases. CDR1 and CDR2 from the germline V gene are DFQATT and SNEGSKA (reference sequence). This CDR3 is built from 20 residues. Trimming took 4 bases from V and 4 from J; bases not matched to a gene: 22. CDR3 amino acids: CSAMTVAGGGEGTGYNEQFF. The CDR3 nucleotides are TGCAGTGCTATGACGGTAGCGGGAGGAGGAGAGGGGACGGGTTACAATGAGCAGTTCTTC.

DNA of the CDR3: TGTGCCAGCAGTCCCCCGGGACAGGCATACACCGGGGAGCTGTTTTTT. Its translation is CASSPPGQAYTGELFF. The chain combines TRBV28 with TRBJ2-2; TRBD1 agrees at 8 bases. The CDR3 has 16 residues. Germline CDR1 MDHEN, CDR2 SYDVKM. After removal of 5 bases from V and 3 bases from J, the junction contained 8 bases not matched to a gene.

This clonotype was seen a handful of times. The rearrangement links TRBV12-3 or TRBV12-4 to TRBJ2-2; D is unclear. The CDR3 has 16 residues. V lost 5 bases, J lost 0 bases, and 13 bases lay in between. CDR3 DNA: TGTGCCAGCAGTAGGGTGGTGTTTTCGAACACCGGGGAGCTGTTTTTT. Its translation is CASSRVVFSNTGELFF.

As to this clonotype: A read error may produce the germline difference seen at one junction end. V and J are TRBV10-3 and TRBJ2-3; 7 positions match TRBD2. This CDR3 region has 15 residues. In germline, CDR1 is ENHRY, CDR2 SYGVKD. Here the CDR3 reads CASSSLGRGTDMQYF. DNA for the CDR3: TGTGCCAGCAGCTCCCTGGGGAGGGGCACAGATATGCAGTATTTT.

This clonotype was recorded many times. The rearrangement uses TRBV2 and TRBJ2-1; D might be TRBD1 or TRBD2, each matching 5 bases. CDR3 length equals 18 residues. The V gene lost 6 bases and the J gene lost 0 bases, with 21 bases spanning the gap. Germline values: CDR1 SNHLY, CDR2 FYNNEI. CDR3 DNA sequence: TGTGCCAGCAGGGTCTTAAACCGGGACCCCCGCTCCTACAATGAGCAGTTCTTC. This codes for CASRVLNRDPRSYNEQFF. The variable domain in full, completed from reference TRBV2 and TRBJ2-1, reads EPEVTQTPSHQVTQMGQEVILRCVPISNHLYFYWYRQILGQKVEFLVSFYNNEISEKSEIFDDQFSVERPDGSNFTLKIRSTKLEDSAMYFCASRVLNRDPRSYNEQFFGPGTRLTVL.

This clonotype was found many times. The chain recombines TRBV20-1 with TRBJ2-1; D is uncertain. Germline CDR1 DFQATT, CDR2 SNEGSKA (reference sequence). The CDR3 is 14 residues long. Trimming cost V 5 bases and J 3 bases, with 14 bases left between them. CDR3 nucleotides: TGCAGTGCTCCCTCCAGCGCGATCTACAATGAGCAGTTCTTC. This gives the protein CSAPSSAIYNEQFF.

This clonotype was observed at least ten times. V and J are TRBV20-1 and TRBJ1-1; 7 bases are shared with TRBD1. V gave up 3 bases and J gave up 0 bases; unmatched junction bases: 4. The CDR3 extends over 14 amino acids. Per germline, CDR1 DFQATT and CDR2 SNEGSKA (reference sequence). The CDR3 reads CSASVTGMNTEAFF. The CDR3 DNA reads TGCAGTGCTAGCGTGACAGGGATGAACACTGAAGCTTTCTTT.

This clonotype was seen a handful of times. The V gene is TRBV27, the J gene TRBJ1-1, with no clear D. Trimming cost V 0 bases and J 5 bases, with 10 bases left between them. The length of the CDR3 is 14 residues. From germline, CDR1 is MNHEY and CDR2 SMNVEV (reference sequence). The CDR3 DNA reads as TGTGCCAGCAGTTTATCAGAAGGGATTACTGAAGCTTTCTTT. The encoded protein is CASSLSEGITEAFF.

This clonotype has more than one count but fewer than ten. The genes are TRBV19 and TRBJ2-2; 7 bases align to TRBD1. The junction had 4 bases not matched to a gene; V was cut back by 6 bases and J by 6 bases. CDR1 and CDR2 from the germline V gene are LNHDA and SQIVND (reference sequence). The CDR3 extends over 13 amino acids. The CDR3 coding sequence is TGTGCCAGTAGGGGTACAGGGGCCGGGGAGCTGTTTTTT. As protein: CASRGTGAGELFF.

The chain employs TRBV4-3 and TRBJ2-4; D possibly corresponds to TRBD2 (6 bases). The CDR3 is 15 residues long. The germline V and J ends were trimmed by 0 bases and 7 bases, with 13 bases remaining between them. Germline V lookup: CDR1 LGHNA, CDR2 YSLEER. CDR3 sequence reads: CASSQEAGRGNIQYF. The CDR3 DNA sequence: TGCGCCAGCAGCCAAGAAGCAGGCCGGGGGAACATTCAGTACTTC.

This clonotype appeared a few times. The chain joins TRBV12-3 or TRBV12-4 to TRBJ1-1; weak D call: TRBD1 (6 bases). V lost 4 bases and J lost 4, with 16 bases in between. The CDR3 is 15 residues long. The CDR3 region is CASSSRRGGGTEAFF. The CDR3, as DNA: TGTGCCAGCAGTTCCCGTCGGGGGGGCGGCACTGAAGCTTTCTTT.

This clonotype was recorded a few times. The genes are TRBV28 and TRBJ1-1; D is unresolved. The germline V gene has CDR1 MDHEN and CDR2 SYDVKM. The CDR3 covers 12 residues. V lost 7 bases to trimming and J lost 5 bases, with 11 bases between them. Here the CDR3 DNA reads TGTGCCAGCAACTCCCGACGGACTGAAGCTTTCTTT. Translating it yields CASNSRRTEAFF. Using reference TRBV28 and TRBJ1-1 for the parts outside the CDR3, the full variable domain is DVKVTQSSRYLVKRTGEKVFLECVQDMDHENMFWYRQDPGLGLRLIYFSYDVKMKEKGDIPEGYSVSREKKERFSLILESASTNQTSMYLCASNSRRTEAFFGQGTRLTVV.

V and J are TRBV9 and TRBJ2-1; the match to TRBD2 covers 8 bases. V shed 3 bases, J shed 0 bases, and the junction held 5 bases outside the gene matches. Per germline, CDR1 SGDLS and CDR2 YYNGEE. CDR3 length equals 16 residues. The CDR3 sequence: CASSALAGLSYNEQFF. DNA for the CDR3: TGTGCCAGCAGCGCTCTAGCGGGCCTCTCCTACAATGAGCAGTTCTTC.